The 27 T cell receptor beta chains in this list originate from one sample, sequenced in a study of blood T cell repertoires in COVID-19 (dated by TCRdb to 2018 to 2020). The protocol used for the library was the immunoSEQ multiplex PCR assay. TCRdb carries this immuneACCESS record with in-frame sequences only. Its versions omit some clonotypes, under half of them owing to an unresolved V gene in the studies checked, with the rest unexplained. Recorded for this sample are tens of thousands of clones; more than 80% of them occurred a single time. The top ten hold less than 20% of the sample. The sample consisted of peripheral blood. The receptor set was obtained from a woman older than 75 with acute or convalescent COVID-19.

This clone was recorded once. V is TRBV18 and J is TRBJ2-6; perhaps TRBD1 as D (6 bases). Trimming cost V 2 bases and J 1 base, with 21 bases left between them. The CDR3 length is 20 residues. Germline V gives CDR1 KGHSH, CDR2 LQKENI. CDR3 bases: TGTGCCAGCTCACCAAGGCTCTCAGGGGAGTTTGGATCTGGGGCCAACGTCCTGACTTTC. It specifies CASSPRLSGEFGSGANVLTF.

The J gene is TRBJ1-1, the V gene TRBV2; 7 nucleotides align to TRBD1. In germline, CDR1 is SNHLY, CDR2 FYNNEI. The CDR3 has 17 amino acids. V dropped 6 bases and J dropped 3; count of bases not matched to a gene: 16. The DNA for the CDR3 is TGTGCCAGCAGGGACATAGGACAGGCCAACCGGTACACTGAAGCTTTCTTT. Its translation is CASRDIGQANRYTEAFF.

This chain links TRBV2 with TRBJ2-7, with D possibly TRBD1 on 6 matching bases. Germline loops: CDR1 SNHLY, CDR2 FYNNEI. The CDR3 sequence is 15 residues long. V was cut by 6 bases and J by 0 bases, with 15 bases left in between. CDR3 nucleotide sequence: TGTGCCAGCAGCCACCCGGACAGAAGCTCCTACGAGCAGTACTTC. Translated, it gives CASSHPDRSSYEQYF.

This clone was observed a handful of times. The chain recombines TRBV7-9 with TRBJ2-1; D may be TRBD1 (6 bases). Deletions cut 5 bases from V and 8 bases from J, with 16 bases between. The CDR3 length is 14 residues. CDR1 is SEHNR and CDR2 is FQNEAQ in the germline V gene (reference sequence). This chain's CDR3 is CASSLQGALDEQFF. DNA for the CDR3: TGTGCCAGCAGCCTACAGGGAGCGCTCGATGAGCAGTTCTTC.

The rearrangement joins TRBV28 to TRBJ1-4, with a weak D call TRBD1 (5 bases). Trimming took off 5 bases at V and 7 bases at J, with 11 bases between the two ends. CDR1 is MDHEN and CDR2 is SYDVKM in the germline V gene. The CDR3 consists of 13 residues. The DNA for the CDR3 is TGTGCCAGCAGTGGGGGGGGTAGTGAAAAACTGTTTTTT. Its translation is CASSGGGSEKLFF.

The chain uses TRBV6-1 and TRBJ2-7; TRBD1 is a possible D gene (6 bases). This CDR3 has 13 residues. The germline CDR1 and CDR2 sequences are MNHNS and SASEGT. Trimming cost V 3 bases and J 6 bases, with 12 bases left between them. CDR3 sequence: CASSENRELEQYF. The DNA of the CDR3 is TGTGCCAGCAGTGAGAACAGGGAACTCGAGCAGTACTTC.

This clone was seen just once. The J gene is TRBJ2-1, the V gene TRBV7-2; TRBD2 agrees at 8 bases. Losses at the gene ends were 1 base for V and 7 bases for J; bases not matched to a gene: 0. The CDR3 is made up of 13 amino acids. Germline CDR1 and CDR2: SGHTA and FQGNSA. Written as DNA, the CDR3 is TGTGCCAGCAGCTTAGGACTAGCGAATGAGCAGTTCTTC. Residues: CASSLGLANEQFF.

The chain uses TRBV5-1 and TRBJ2-7, with TRBD1 matching 8 bases. Germline trimming cut 0 bases from V and 2 bases from J; bases unmatched to any gene: 7. CDR1 SGHRS and CDR2 YFSETQ come from the germline V gene. The CDR3 is made up of 16 amino acids. The CDR3 DNA reads as TGCGCCAGCAGCTTGGATGGGCAGGGGGCACCCTACGAGCAGTACTTC. Protein product: CASSLDGQGAPYEQYF.

This chain links TRBV2 with TRBJ1-5; D unresolved. CDR1 SNHLY and CDR2 FYNNEI come from the germline V gene. The CDR3 extends over 14 amino acids. Trimming removed 2 bases from V and 6 bases from J, with 11 bases in between. The CDR3 region has the DNA TGTGCCAGCAGTGAAATGGCAAGGAGTCAGCCCCAGCATTTT. It specifies CASSEMARSQPQHF.

A single count supports this clone. The J gene is TRBJ1-5, the V gene TRBV6-2 or TRBV6-3, with a weak D call TRBD1 (6 bases). The germline gives CDR1 MNHEY, CDR2 SVGEGT. Trimming removed 6 bases from V and 5 bases from J, with 17 bases in between. The CDR3 covers 15 residues. The CDR3 DNA reads as TGTGCCAGCAGCCAACTAGCGGGGGCGTATCAGCCCCAGCATTTT. Encoded protein: CASSQLAGAYQPQHF.

The V gene is TRBV10-2, the J gene TRBJ2-1, with TRBD2 matching over 10 bases. The V gene end was trimmed by 7 bases and the J gene end by 7 bases; junction bases not matched to a gene: 13. The CDR3 runs to 16 residues. Per the germline V gene, CDR1 is WSHSY and CDR2 is SAAADI. CDR3 nucleotide sequence: TGCGCCAGCATGGTAGCGGGGGGAACGGGTCAGAATGAGCAGTTCTTC. Protein: CASMVAGGTGQNEQFF.

CDR3 in amino acids: CASIPGGSRNQPQHF. The CDR3 region has the DNA TGTGCCAGCATTCCAGGGGGCTCTCGGAATCAGCCCCAGCATTTT. The genes are TRBV28 and TRBJ1-5, with 8 positions matching TRBD1. Per the germline V gene, CDR1 is MDHEN and CDR2 is SYDVKM. Trimming cost V 7 bases and J 4 bases; bases outside gene matches: 9. The CDR3 is 15 amino acids.

This chain uses TRBV7-9 with TRBJ1-5; no firm D call. The length of the CDR3 is 15 residues. V gave up 0 bases and J gave up 2 bases, with 8 bases separating them. CDR1 is SEHNR and CDR2 is FQNEAQ in the germline V gene (reference sequence). CDR3 protein: CASSLAVPGNQPQHF. CDR3 coding DNA: TGTGCCAGCAGCTTAGCGGTCCCAGGCAATCAGCCCCAGCATTTT.

The CDR3, as DNA: TGCAGCGTTTGGGCTGTGAACTATGGCTACACCTTC. Protein product: CSVWAVNYGYTF. The rearrangement links TRBV29-1 to TRBJ1-2; D remains unclear. Trimming shortened V by 5 bases and J by 2 bases, and 9 bases separated the two germline ends. Germline V gene data show CDR1 as SQVTM and CDR2 as ANQGSEA. The CDR3 is made up of 12 amino acids.

This clone was observed once. The rearrangement links TRBV10-2 to TRBJ2-7; TRBD1 might be the D (6 bases). V lost 0 bases and J lost 2, with 14 bases in between. The length of the CDR3 is 16 residues. CDR1 is WSHSY, CDR2 SAAADI, per germline. The CDR3 sequence: CASSESPGVIAYEQYF. The CDR3 nucleotides read TGCGCCAGCAGTGAGTCGCCAGGGGTGATCGCCTACGAGCAGTACTTC.

This clone was detected once. The V call is TRBV5-8, the J call TRBJ2-1, with 10 bases that match TRBD1. The CDR3 consists of 15 residues. CDR1 is SGHTS, CDR2 YDEGEE, per germline. V lost 7 bases, J lost 8 bases, and 12 bases stayed unmatched. This CDR3 reads CASAPGQGPADEQFF. The CDR3 DNA reads TGTGCCAGCGCACCGGGACAGGGGCCCGCGGATGAGCAGTTCTTC.

V is TRBV6-1 and J is TRBJ1-5, with a possible D match to TRBD1 (5 bases). The CDR3 runs 15 residues. Germline values: CDR1 MNHNS, CDR2 SASEGT. V shed 5 bases and J shed 1 base, with 12 bases lying between them. This CDR3 reads CASSPQGVSNQPQHF. The DNA of the CDR3 is TGTGCCAGCAGTCCTCAGGGTGTGAGCAATCAGCCCCAGCATTTT.

The DNA of the CDR3 is TGTGCCAGCAGTGAAGGGACAGGGTGGCAGCCCCAGCATTTT. Its protein is CASSEGTGWQPQHF. The chain is built from TRBV6-1 and TRBJ1-5, with 8 bases lining up with TRBD1. The germline CDR1 and CDR2 sequences are MNHNS and SASEGT. This CDR3 comprises 14 residues. The J segment lost 7 bases and the V segment lost 1 base, leaving 3 bases of the junction unmatched.

The chain combines TRBV11-2 with TRBJ2-7; no clear D. Per the germline V gene, CDR1 is SGHAT and CDR2 is FQNNGV. This CDR3 is built from 12 residues. The V and J ends lost 4 bases and 1 base respectively, with 5 bases between them. The CDR3 region is CASSSLSYEQYF. The CDR3 bases are TGTGCCAGCAGCTCCTTATCCTACGAGCAGTACTTC.

In this sample, this clone turned up a few times. The chain links TRBV5-1 to TRBJ2-3, with D possibly matching TRBD2 (5 bases). Germline V gives CDR1 SGHRS, CDR2 YFSETQ. V was shortened by 5 bases and J by 4 bases, with 11 bases between the two germline ends. The CDR3 has 13 amino acids. CDR3 DNA: TGCGCCAGCAGACCGGAGGCCCCAGATACGCAGTATTTT. Amino acids: CASRPEAPDTQYF.

The chain is built from TRBV19 and TRBJ1-2; TRBD1 matches 8 bases. The CDR3 contains 17 residues. V trimming: 4 bases; J trimming: 2 bases; junction bases outside the gene matches: 12. CDR1 LNHDA and CDR2 SQIVND come from the germline V gene (reference sequence). The CDR3 DNA reads TGTGCCAGTAGTACCCAACCCCAGGGGGCGTTGAACTATGGCTACACCTTC. This codes for CASSTQPQGALNYGYTF.

This clone was counted a single time. The genes are TRBV7-2 and TRBJ2-3; D call uncertain. This CDR3 contains 12 residues. V dropped 3 bases and J dropped 6 bases, with 7 bases sitting between them. Germline V gene sequence: CDR1 SGHTA, CDR2 FQGNSA. CDR3 DNA sequence: TGTGCCAGCAGCTTCGAGGCGGATACGCAGTATTTT. As protein: CASSFEADTQYF.

The chain links TRBV5-4 to TRBJ1-2, with 12 bases lining up with TRBD1. Trimming at V came to 0 bases and at J to 7 bases, leaving 4 bases not matched to a gene. This CDR3 is 15 amino acids long. Germline CDR1 reads SGHNT; CDR2 reads YYREEE (reference sequence). The CDR3 is CASSLAGTGGIGYTF. In DNA, the CDR3 is TGTGCCAGCAGCTTGGCCGGGACAGGGGGCATTGGCTACACCTTC.

The chain couples TRBV5-6 to TRBJ2-7, with TRBD1 as a possible D gene (5 bases). CDR3 size: 15 residues. CDR1 and CDR2 (germline): SGHDT, YYEEEE. V lost 2 bases to trimming and J lost 0 bases, with 12 bases between them. Here the CDR3 reads CASSFLTATSYEQYF. DNA of the CDR3: TGTGCCAGCAGCTTCTTGACAGCCACCTCCTACGAGCAGTACTTC.

The chain uses TRBV7-2 and TRBJ1-3, with D tentatively TRBD1 (5 bases). The CDR3 contains 15 residues. Germline CDR1 and CDR2: SGHTA and FQGNSA. V lost 5 bases and J 2 bases, leaving 13 bases between the germline ends. The CDR3 sequence: CASSTEGGAGNTIYF. The CDR3 DNA sequence: TGTGCCAGCAGCACTGAAGGAGGGGCTGGAAACACCATATATTTT.

The genes are TRBV28 and TRBJ1-2; TRBD1 aligns across 7 bases. The junction had 5 bases not matched to a gene; V was cut back by 4 bases and J by 0 bases. Per germline, CDR1 MDHEN and CDR2 SYDVKM. The CDR3 contains 15 residues. CDR3 bases: TGTGCCAGCAGTTCACCGGGACAGCCTAACTATGGCTACACCTTC. This sequence encodes CASSSPGQPNYGYTF.

This clone has a handful of counts. The chain joins TRBV9 to TRBJ2-1; the D gene is possibly TRBD1 (6 bases). Germline CDR1 reads SGDLS; CDR2 reads YYNGEE. V was trimmed by 4 bases and J by 3 bases, leaving 11 bases between them. This CDR3 contains 14 residues. The CDR3 nucleotides read TGTGCCAGCAGCCAGGGGAAAGGCTACAATGAGCAGTTCTTC. Its protein product is CASSQGKGYNEQFF.